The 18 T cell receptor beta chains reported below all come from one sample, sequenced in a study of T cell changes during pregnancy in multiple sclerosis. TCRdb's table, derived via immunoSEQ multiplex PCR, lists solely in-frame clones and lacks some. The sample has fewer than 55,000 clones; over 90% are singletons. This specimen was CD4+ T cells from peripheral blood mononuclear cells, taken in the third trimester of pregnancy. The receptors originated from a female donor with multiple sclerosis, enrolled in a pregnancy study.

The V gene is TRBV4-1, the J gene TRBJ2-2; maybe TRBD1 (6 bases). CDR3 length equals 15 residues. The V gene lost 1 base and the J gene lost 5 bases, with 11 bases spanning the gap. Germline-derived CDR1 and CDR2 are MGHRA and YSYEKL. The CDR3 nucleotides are TGCGCCAGCAGCCAAGCCGGGACAACAACCGGGGAGCTGTTTTTT. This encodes CASSQAGTTTGELFF.

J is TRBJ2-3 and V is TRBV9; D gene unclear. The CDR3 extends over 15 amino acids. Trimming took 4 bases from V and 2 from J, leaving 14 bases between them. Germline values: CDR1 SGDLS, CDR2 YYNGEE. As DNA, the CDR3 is TGTGCCAGCAGCCCACCCCCGGTCATCACAGATACGCAGTATTTT. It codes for CASSPPPVITDTQYF.

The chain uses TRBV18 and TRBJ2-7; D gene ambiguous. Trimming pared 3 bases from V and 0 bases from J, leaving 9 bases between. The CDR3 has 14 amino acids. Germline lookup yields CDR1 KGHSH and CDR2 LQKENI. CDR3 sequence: CASSPSADSYEQYF. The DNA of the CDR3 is TGTGCCAGCTCACCCTCGGCGGACTCCTACGAGCAGTACTTC.

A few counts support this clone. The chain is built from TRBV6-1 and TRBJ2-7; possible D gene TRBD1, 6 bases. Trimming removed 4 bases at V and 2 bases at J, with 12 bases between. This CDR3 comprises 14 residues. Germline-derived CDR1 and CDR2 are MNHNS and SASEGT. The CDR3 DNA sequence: TGTGCCAGCAGTGCCCGGACAGAGCCCTACGAGCAGTACTTC. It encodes CASSARTEPYEQYF.

The CDR3 DNA is TGTGCCACCAGCACCCTGTCGGGTCCCTACAATGAGCAGTTCTTC. Its translation is CATSTLSGPYNEQFF. J is TRBJ2-1 and V is TRBV15; D is uncertain. The CDR3 extends over 15 amino acids. Trimming stripped 4 bases from V and 2 bases from J, with 12 bases between. Germline assignment: CDR1 LNHNV and CDR2 YYDKDF (reference sequence).

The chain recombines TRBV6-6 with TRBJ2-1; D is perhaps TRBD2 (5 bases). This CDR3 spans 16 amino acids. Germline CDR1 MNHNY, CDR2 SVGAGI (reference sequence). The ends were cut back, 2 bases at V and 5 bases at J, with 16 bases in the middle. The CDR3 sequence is CASSYARPRGNNEQFF. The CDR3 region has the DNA TGTGCCAGCAGTTACGCCCGACCAAGAGGGAACAATGAGCAGTTCTTC.

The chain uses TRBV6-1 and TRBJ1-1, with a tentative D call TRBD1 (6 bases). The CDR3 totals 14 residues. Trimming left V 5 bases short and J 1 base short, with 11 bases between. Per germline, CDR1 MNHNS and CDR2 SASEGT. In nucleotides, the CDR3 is TGTGCCAGCAGTCCGACAGGAAAGAACACTGAAGCTTTCTTT. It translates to CASSPTGKNTEAFF.

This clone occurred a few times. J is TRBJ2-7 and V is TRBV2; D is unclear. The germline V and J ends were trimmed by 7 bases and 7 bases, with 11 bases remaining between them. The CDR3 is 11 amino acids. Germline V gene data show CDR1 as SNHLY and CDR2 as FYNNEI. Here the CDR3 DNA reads TGTGCCAGCACCCTAGGAGTTGAGCAGTACTTC. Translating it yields CASTLGVEQYF. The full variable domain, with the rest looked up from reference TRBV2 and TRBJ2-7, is EPEVTQTPSHQVTQMGQEVILRCVPISNHLYFYWYRQILGQKVEFLVSFYNNEISEKSEIFDDQFSVERPDGSNFTLKIRSTKLEDSAMYFCASTLGVEQYFGPGTRLTVT.

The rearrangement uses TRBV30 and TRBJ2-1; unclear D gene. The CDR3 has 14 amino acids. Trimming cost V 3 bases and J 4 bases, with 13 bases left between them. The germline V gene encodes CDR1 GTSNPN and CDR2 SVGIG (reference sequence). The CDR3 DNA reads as TGTGCCTGGAGGAGAACTGGTCTATACAATGAGCAGTTCTTC. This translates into CAWRRTGLYNEQFF.

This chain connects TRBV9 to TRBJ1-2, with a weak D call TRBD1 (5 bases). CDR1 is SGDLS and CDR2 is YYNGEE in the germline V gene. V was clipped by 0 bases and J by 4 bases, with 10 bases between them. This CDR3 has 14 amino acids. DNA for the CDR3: TGTGCCAGCAGCGTAGGAAGGGGTAGCTATGGCTACACCTTC. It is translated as CASSVGRGSYGYTF.

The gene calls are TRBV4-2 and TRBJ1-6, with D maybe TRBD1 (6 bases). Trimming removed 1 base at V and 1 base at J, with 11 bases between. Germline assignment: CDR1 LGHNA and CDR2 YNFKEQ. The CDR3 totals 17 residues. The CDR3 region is CASSQALRGSYNSPLHF. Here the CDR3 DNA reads TGTGCCAGCAGCCAAGCTTTGAGGGGGTCCTATAATTCACCCCTCCACTTT.

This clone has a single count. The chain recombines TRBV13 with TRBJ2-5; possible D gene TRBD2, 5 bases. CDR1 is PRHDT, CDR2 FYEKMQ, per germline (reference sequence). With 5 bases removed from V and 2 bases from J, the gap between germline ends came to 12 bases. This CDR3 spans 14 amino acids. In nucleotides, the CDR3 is TGTGCCAGCAGCCTCGGACTTACTCAAGAGACCCAGTACTTC. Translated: CASSLGLTQETQYF.

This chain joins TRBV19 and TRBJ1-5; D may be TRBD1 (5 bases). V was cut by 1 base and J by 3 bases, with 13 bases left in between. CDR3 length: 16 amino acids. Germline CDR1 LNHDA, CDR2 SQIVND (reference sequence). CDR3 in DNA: TGTGCCAGTAGTATAGTCAGCAGGGAGGCCAATCAGCCCCAGCATTTT. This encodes CASSIVSREANQPQHF.

In nucleotides, the CDR3 is TGTGCCAGCGTAGAACGGACAGGGTCGGCCGAGCAGTACTTC. As protein: CASVERTGSAEQYF. V and J are TRBV27 and TRBJ2-7, with 8 positions matching TRBD1. Germline CDR1 and CDR2: MNHEY and SMNVEV (reference sequence). Trimming removed 8 bases from V and 6 bases from J; junction bases left unmatched: 12. The CDR3 loop spans 14 amino acids.

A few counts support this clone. The CDR3 sequence: CASSLLGNTIYF. The CDR3 DNA sequence: TGTGCCAGCAGTCTGCTAGGAAACACCATATATTTT. This sequence joins TRBV28 and TRBJ1-3; D unclear. This CDR3 is built from 12 residues. Germline CDR1 reads MDHEN; CDR2 reads SYDVKM. The V end was cut by 5 bases, the J end by 4 bases, with 6 bases between. Combining the CDR3 with reference TRBV28 and TRBJ1-3 gives the whole variable domain DVKVTQSSRYLVKRTGEKVFLECVQDMDHENMFWYRQDPGLGLRLIYFSYDVKMKEKGDIPEGYSVSREKKERFSLILESASTNQTSMYLCASSLLGNTIYFGEGSWLTVV.

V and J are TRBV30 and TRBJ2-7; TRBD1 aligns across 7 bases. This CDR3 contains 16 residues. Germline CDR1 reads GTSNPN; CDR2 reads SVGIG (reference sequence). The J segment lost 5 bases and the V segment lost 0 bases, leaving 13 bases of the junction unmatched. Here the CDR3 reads CAWSVQGLIGANEQYF. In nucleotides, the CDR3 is TGTGCCTGGAGTGTACAGGGGCTGATTGGGGCCAACGAGCAGTACTTC.

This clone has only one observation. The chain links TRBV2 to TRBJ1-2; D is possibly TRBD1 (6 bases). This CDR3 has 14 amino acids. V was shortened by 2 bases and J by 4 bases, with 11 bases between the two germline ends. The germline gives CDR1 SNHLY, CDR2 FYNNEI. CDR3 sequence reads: CASSETNRAYGYTF. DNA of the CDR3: TGTGCCAGCAGTGAAACAAACAGGGCCTATGGCTACACCTTC.

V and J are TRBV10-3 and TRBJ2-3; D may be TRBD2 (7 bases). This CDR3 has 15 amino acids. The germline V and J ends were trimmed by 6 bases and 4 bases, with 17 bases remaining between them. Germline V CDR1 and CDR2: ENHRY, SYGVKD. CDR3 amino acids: CAIRGAGAQADTQYF. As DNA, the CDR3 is TGTGCCATCAGGGGGGCGGGGGCCCAGGCAGATACGCAGTATTTT.